This T cell receptor (beta chain) was found in a study of T cells expressing NK-cell markers. Germline V lookup: CDR1 SQVTM, CDR2 ANQGSEA. The CDR3 is 15 residues long. Study-wide points: A handful of donors showed these clonotypes also leading the CD3+CD56-NKG2C+ fraction.

TCRdb reanalyzed the 5' RACE reads, giving one entry per CDR3 protein sequence and no DNA. The sample has about 550,000 distinct CDR3 sequences. Comment on this clonotype: Its antigen is not identified.

The V and J genes are TRBV29-1 and TRBJ2-2; TCRdb's assignment of TRBD2 cannot be checked, as there is no DNA. Sequencing was performed on blood T cells: a sorted CD56 or NKG2C T cell subset, CD4+ or CD8+ T cells, or bulk PBMC T cells (not recorded which). This clonotype was sampled from a man younger than 30 in good health. The chain's CDR3 is CSVKRGLTNTGELFF.